A selection of T cell receptor beta chains follows, all from one sample in a study of identical twins. TCRdb reanalysed the 5' RACE reads using MiXCR and keeps one entry per CDR3 protein. The table lists 300,000 to 400,000 distinct CDR3 sequences, roughly 9% of them singletons. The material sequenced was naive T cells sorted from blood. The receptor set was obtained from a woman in her 50s in good health. CDR3s include the opening cysteine and the closing phenylalanine or tryptophan. The order of the fields is J gene, clone size, V gene, D gene, CDR3 DNA, CDR3 protein. A D gene is named only where the DNA matches it firmly. Size is omitted from some rows. Given values are once, few, many or a class for expanded clones.

j_gene: TRBJ2-4
abundance: many
v_gene: TRBV5-1
d_gene: TRBD2
CDR3nt: TGCGCCAGCAGCGTGAGCGGGGAAAACATTCAGTACTTC
CDR3aa: CASSVSGENIQYF

j_gene: TRBJ2-1
abundance: -
v_gene: TRBV9
d_gene: -
CDR3nt: TGTGCCAGCAGCGCCATCCCATCTGAGGGAGAGCAGTTCTTC
CDR3aa: CASSAIPSEGEQFF

j_gene: TRBJ2-3
abundance: -
v_gene: TRBV7-3
d_gene: TRBD2
CDR3nt: TGTGCCAGCAGCTTATCTGGACTAGCGGGAGACACAGATACGCAGTATTTT
CDR3aa: CASSLSGLAGDTDTQYF

j_gene: TRBJ2-7
abundance: few
v_gene: TRBV5-1
d_gene: -
CDR3nt: TGCGCCAGCAGCTTGGCCAGGGGAGATGACGAGCAGTACTTC
CDR3aa: CASSLARGDDEQYF

j_gene: TRBJ1-2
abundance: -
v_gene: TRBV7-9
d_gene: -
CDR3nt: TGTGCCAGCAGCTTATCGGCCTCCGGGACGTATGGCTACACCTTC
CDR3aa: CASSLSASGTYGYTF

j_gene: TRBJ2-1
abundance: -
v_gene: TRBV15
d_gene: TRBD2
CDR3nt: TGTGCCACCAGCAGAGATCCCCGGGGAGCGGGAGACTCCTACAATGAGCAGTTCTTC
CDR3aa: CATSRDPRGAGDSYNEQFF

j_gene: TRBJ2-1
abundance: -
v_gene: TRBV24-1
d_gene: -
CDR3nt: TGTGCCACCAGTGATTTGTATGGGACGAACAATGAGCAGTTCTTC
CDR3aa: CATSDLYGTNNEQFF

j_gene: TRBJ2-7
abundance: -
v_gene: TRBV6-5
d_gene: -
CDR3nt: TGTGCCAGCAGGGATGGAGGTGGAACCTACGAGCAGTACTTC
CDR3aa: CASRDGGGTYEQYF

j_gene: TRBJ2-2
abundance: -
v_gene: TRBV24-1
d_gene: -
CDR3nt: TGTGCCACCAGTGATCTGGACGAGCCGAACACCGGGGAGCTGTTTTTT
CDR3aa: CATSDLDEPNTGELFF

j_gene: TRBJ1-2
abundance: few
v_gene: TRBV12-3/TRBV12-4
d_gene: -
CDR3nt: TGTGCCAGCAGTCCCTTTGGGGCGGGAGGCTATGGCTACACCTTC
CDR3aa: CASSPFGAGGYGYTF

j_gene: TRBJ2-3
abundance: many
v_gene: TRBV10-3
d_gene: TRBD2
CDR3nt: TGTGCCATCAGTGAGCGGACTAGCGGGGGGAGCACAGATACGCAGTATTTT
CDR3aa: CAISERTSGGSTDTQYF

j_gene: TRBJ2-1
abundance: -
v_gene: TRBV20-1
d_gene: TRBD2
CDR3nt: TGCAGTGCGGGACTAGCGGGATACTCCTACAATGAGCAGTTCTTC
CDR3aa: CSAGLAGYSYNEQFF

j_gene: TRBJ2-7
abundance: -
v_gene: TRBV5-1
d_gene: TRBD1
CDR3nt: TGCGCCAGCAGCGTCGCAGGGGGCTACGAGCAGTACTTC
CDR3aa: CASSVAGGYEQYF

j_gene: TRBJ1-4
abundance: -
v_gene: TRBV27
d_gene: TRBD1
CDR3nt: TGTGCCAGCAGGGGGACAGGGCCGGGGAATGAAAAACTGTTTTTT
CDR3aa: CASRGTGPGNEKLFF

j_gene: TRBJ2-5
abundance: -
v_gene: TRBV10-2
d_gene: -
CDR3nt: TGCGCCAGCAGTGAGTCGAGAACGGTCGGGAAGACCCAGTACTTC
CDR3aa: CASSESRTVGKTQYF

j_gene: TRBJ1-5
abundance: few
v_gene: TRBV29-1
d_gene: -
CDR3nt: TGCAGCGTTGTGATAGGGGGGCACAATCAGCCCCAGCATTTT
CDR3aa: CSVVIGGHNQPQHF

j_gene: TRBJ2-1
abundance: few
v_gene: TRBV20-1
d_gene: -
CDR3nt: TGCAGTGCTAGAGATGTATCCAGCTACAATGAGCAGTTCTTC
CDR3aa: CSARDVSSYNEQFF

j_gene: TRBJ1-1
abundance: many
v_gene: TRBV10-3
d_gene: TRBD1
CDR3nt: TGTGCCATCACATTCGGACAGGACACTGAAGCTTTCTTT
CDR3aa: CAITFGQDTEAFF

j_gene: TRBJ1-1
abundance: -
v_gene: TRBV5-1
d_gene: -
CDR3nt: TGCGCCAGCAGCTTCGAGGGCACTGAAGCTTTCTTT
CDR3aa: CASSFEGTEAFF

j_gene: TRBJ2-1
abundance: many
v_gene: TRBV10-3
d_gene: TRBD2
CDR3nt: TGTGCCATCACTCCTAGCGGGAGAGGGGCCTACAATGAGCAGTTCTTC
CDR3aa: CAITPSGRGAYNEQFF

j_gene: TRBJ2-7
abundance: -
v_gene: TRBV3-1
d_gene: TRBD2
CDR3nt: TGTGCCAGCAGCCCGGGGGGGTTTTACGAGCAGTACTTC
CDR3aa: CASSPGGFYEQYF

j_gene: TRBJ2-7
abundance: few
v_gene: TRBV3-1
d_gene: -
CDR3nt: TGTGCCAGCAGCCCCCGCATTGGGGCACTTTACGAGCAGTACTTC
CDR3aa: CASSPRIGALYEQYF

j_gene: TRBJ1-1
abundance: -
v_gene: TRBV4-2
d_gene: TRBD1
CDR3nt: TGTGCCAGCAGCCTACAGGGGAAGAGCACTGAAGCTTTCTTT
CDR3aa: CASSLQGKSTEAFF

j_gene: TRBJ1-1
abundance: many
v_gene: TRBV12-3/TRBV12-4
d_gene: TRBD1
CDR3nt: TGTGCCAGCAGTCCGACAGGGGACACTGAAGCTTTCTTT
CDR3aa: CASSPTGDTEAFF

j_gene: TRBJ2-3
abundance: few
v_gene: TRBV5-5
d_gene: TRBD1
CDR3nt: TGTGCCAGCACCCTCGGGGCAGGGGGAACAGATACGCAGTATTTT
CDR3aa: CASTLGAGGTDTQYF

j_gene: TRBJ2-2
abundance: -
v_gene: TRBV29-1
d_gene: TRBD2
CDR3nt: TGCAGCGTTGCTGGACTAGCGGGAGGGGCGAACACCGGGGAGCTGTTTTTT
CDR3aa: CSVAGLAGGANTGELFF

j_gene: TRBJ2-3
abundance: few
v_gene: TRBV12-3/TRBV12-4
d_gene: -
CDR3nt: TGTGCCAGCAGTTTTAGGGGGGGGGGGATGGTCCGGAGCACAGATACGCAGTATTTT
CDR3aa: CASSFRGGGMVRSTDTQYF

j_gene: TRBJ1-2
abundance: few
v_gene: TRBV20-1
d_gene: -
CDR3nt: TGCAGTGCGGCAGATGCGGGGTCAAACTGGGGCTACACCTTC
CDR3aa: CSAADAGSNWGYTF

j_gene: TRBJ2-3
abundance: -
v_gene: TRBV5-1
d_gene: -
CDR3nt: TGCGCCAGCCGCCCTGCAACACAAGATACGCAGTATTTT
CDR3aa: CASRPATQDTQYF

j_gene: TRBJ2-1
abundance: -
v_gene: TRBV14
d_gene: -
CDR3nt: TGTGCCAGCAGCGTTGGACTTGAACAGTTCTTC
CDR3aa: CASSVGLEQFF

j_gene: TRBJ1-2
abundance: few
v_gene: TRBV11-2
d_gene: -
CDR3nt: TGTGCCAGCAGGAGACTTCAGGGGAGCTATGGCTACACCTTC
CDR3aa: CASRRLQGSYGYTF

j_gene: TRBJ2-7
abundance: many
v_gene: TRBV6-1
d_gene: -
CDR3nt: TGTGCCAGCAGTGACTACTCCTACGAGCAGTACTTC
CDR3aa: CASSDYSYEQYF

j_gene: TRBJ2-5
abundance: few
v_gene: TRBV11-2
d_gene: -
CDR3nt: TGTGCCAGCAAAGGACAGAAGAAAGAGACCCAGTACTTC
CDR3aa: CASKGQKKETQYF

j_gene: TRBJ2-3
abundance: many
v_gene: TRBV20-1
d_gene: TRBD1
CDR3nt: TGCAGTGCTAGAGATAAGGGACAGGGGTACCTCACAGATACGCAGTATTTT
CDR3aa: CSARDKGQGYLTDTQYF

j_gene: TRBJ2-6
abundance: few
v_gene: TRBV11-2
d_gene: -
CDR3nt: TGTGCCAGCAGCTCCCTGGGGTCTGGGGCCAACGTCCTGACTTTC
CDR3aa: CASSSLGSGANVLTF

j_gene: TRBJ2-1
abundance: -
v_gene: TRBV5-1
d_gene: -
CDR3nt: TGCGCCAGCAGCTCGGAGGGCAGGGATGAGCAGTTCTTC
CDR3aa: CASSSEGRDEQFF

j_gene: TRBJ2-4
abundance: -
v_gene: TRBV7-9
d_gene: -
CDR3nt: TGTGCCAGCAGCCTAAAGGGGGGTACAACGGACATTCAGTACTTC
CDR3aa: CASSLKGGTTDIQYF

j_gene: TRBJ1-3
abundance: -
v_gene: TRBV7-2
d_gene: -
CDR3nt: TGTGCCAGCAGCTTGGGGTTTAGAAACACCATATATTTT
CDR3aa: CASSLGFRNTIYF

j_gene: TRBJ1-5
abundance: -
v_gene: TRBV6-1
d_gene: TRBD1
CDR3nt: TGTGCCAGCAGTCTGGACAGGGGAAATCAGCCCCAGCATTTT
CDR3aa: CASSLDRGNQPQHF

j_gene: TRBJ2-1
abundance: few
v_gene: TRBV19
d_gene: -
CDR3nt: TGTGCCAGTACGCAGGGATTGGGTGAGCAGTTCTTC
CDR3aa: CASTQGLGEQFF

j_gene: TRBJ2-1
abundance: -
v_gene: TRBV19
d_gene: TRBD2
CDR3nt: TGTGCCAGTAGAAGCGGGAGATGGTACAATGAGCAGTTCTTC
CDR3aa: CASRSGRWYNEQFF